This T cell receptor (beta chain) was captured in a study of blood T cell repertoires in COVID-19 (dated by TCRdb to the early 2020s). The study in broad terms: The collaborator samples originated in the United States, Italy and Spain and spanned the acute and convalescent phases of COVID-19. The material from the prospective study consisted of cDNA or gDNA derived from T cells, B-cell-depleted T cells, or PBMCs. The dataset comprised deeply sampled blood TCRbeta repertoires from subjects exposed to, actively infected with, or recovered from COVID-19. The repertoires were released in a freely available public database meant as a resource for research on the immune response to SARS-CoV-2. Samples came from the ongoing ImmuneRACE study (first 160 participants) plus 1,254 subjects from 6 global collaborators. A de-identified subject ID, COVID-19 status, age in years and sex were almost always included in the sample metadata. HLA class I and class II types, where available, came from metadata supplied by the sample provider rather than from assay-based typing.

Findings and caveats that apply to the study as a whole: Clinical and demographic metadata were provided uncurated, with the amount varying by source and participant.

TCRbeta CDR3 regions were amplified from genomic DNA by means of the immunoSEQ Assay, a bias-controlled multiplex PCR. Processing in the source paper ran as follows. Within the assay, amplification of reference gene primers was used to estimate how many nucleated cells each sample contained. To quantify the absolute abundance of each unique TCRbeta CDR3 rearrangement, sequence reads were collapsed and filtered. For each sample, productive Simpson clonality was calculated as the square root of Simpson's diversity index across productive rearrangements. Here the immuneACCESS table is served through TCRdb, limited to in-frame sequences with V and J called. Missing clones are a known gap in these copies; in checked studies unresolved V genes cover under half, and the rest lacks a known reason. The V and J calls and clone size are taken from that table; D and trimming were inferred from the DNA. The sample table records 150,000 or so clones; approximately 90% of these occur just once. Roughly 24% of the sample belongs to the ten largest clones.

Of note for this clone: Its antigen remains unidentified. Per-base quality was not reported, and no clone a single base away is much larger than it.

The collaborating institutions used their own protocols to collect whole blood in K2EDTA tubes. Collaborator samples were shipped for TCRbeta analysis as frozen whole blood, isolated PBMCs, or DNA extracted from either sample type. The trim is 2 bases for V and 6 bases for J, with a gap of 13 bases between the germline ends. The germline V gene supplies CDR1 MNHEY and CDR2 SVGAGI. CDR3 length: 14 amino acids, cysteine to phenylalanine. Kept here is only the CDR3 DNA, which spans 42 bases and is read in frame from base 1. The chain employs TRBV6-5 and TRBJ1-2; TRBD1 might be the D gene, on 6 matching bases. Specimen: peripheral blood. The sequence was collected from a man aged 60-69 years with acute or convalescent COVID-19. The DNA is TGTGCCAGCAGTTACCGGCAGGGGTACGATGGCTACACCTTC. It specifies CASSYRQGYDGYTF.